This TCR beta chain was identified in a study of cytomegalovirus exposure and HLA in healthy donors. This clone was counted between two and nine times. 60 Vbeta and 13 Jbeta primers were used in PCR. Sequenced by immunoSEQ multiplex PCR; TCRdb stores in-frame clones only, minus some. The repertoire holds some 120,000 clones, with roughly 80% as singletons. The sequence was obtained from a man aged 45-65 years in good health and CMV-seronegative. The sample consisted of PBMCs.

The CDR3 reads CATSRSRVTNEKLFF. For the CDR3, the DNA is TGTGCCACCAGCAGATCGCGGGTGACTAATGAAAAACTGTTTTTT. The chain carries TRBV15 and TRBJ1-4, with D unresolved. V was shortened by 2 bases and J by 2 bases, with 9 bases between the two germline ends. The CDR3 length is 15 residues. Germline V gene sequence: CDR1 LNHNV, CDR2 YYDKDF (reference sequence).